These 8 T cell receptor beta chains were sequenced from one sample in a study of neurological immune-mediated disorders (dated by TCRdb to between 2018 and 2021). Library preparation employed 5' RACE. Sequencing took place on an Illumina HiSeq 2500. The public reads were reanalyzed by TCRdb: fastp trimming at Q25, MiXCR alignment, in-frame beta chains only. Records with the same CDR3 protein are collapsed into one entry carrying the most frequent genes and DNA. This sample lists 27,000 or so distinct CDR3 sequences; 3.3% were detected once. The ten most abundant clones make up 7% to 8.5% of the sample. The sample taken for sequencing was PBMCs. The receptors originated from a woman aged 25 to 39 with multiple sclerosis.

In this sample, this clonotype turned up a few times. One junction end disagrees with the germline gene, perhaps due to a read error. This chain joins TRBV20-1 and TRBJ1-5; perhaps TRBD1 as D (6 bases). Germline V gene sequence: CDR1 DFQATT, CDR2 SNEGSKA (reference sequence). CDR3 length: 14 amino acids. The CDR3 DNA follows: TGCAGTGCTAGGGCAGGGGAAGTTAATCAGCCCCAGAATTTT. It yields the protein CSARAGEVNQPQNF.

This clonotype is categorized as medium-sized. The rearrangement joins TRBV29-1 to TRBJ1-1; a weak D match, TRBD1 (6 bases). Deletions cut 4 bases from V and 0 bases from J, with 9 bases between. In germline, CDR1 is SQVTM, CDR2 ANQGSEA. The CDR3 loop spans 13 amino acids. The CDR3 sequence: CSVAGGMNTEAFF. Written as DNA, the CDR3 is TGCAGCGTTGCCGGGGGCATGAACACTGAAGCTTTCTTT.

The sample holds many counts of this clonotype. This chain uses TRBV29-1 with TRBJ2-3; D uncertain. This CDR3 region has 11 residues. V lost 5 bases, J lost 5 bases, and 8 bases lay in between. CDR1 SQVTM and CDR2 ANQGSEA come from the germline V gene. The CDR3 nucleotides read TGCAGCGTTCAACTCGTAGATACGCAGTATTTT. Translated: CSVQLVDTQYF.

By sample share, this clonotype is medium-sized (0.01 to 0.1%). The chain couples TRBV29-1 to TRBJ2-1, with 9 nucleotides matching TRBD1. Germline trimming cut 7 bases from V and 5 bases from J; bases unmatched to any gene: 9. The CDR3 is 14 amino acids. The germline V gene has CDR1 SQVTM and CDR2 ANQGSEA. In nucleotides, the CDR3 is TGCAGCGCGTCCCGGGACAGGGCCAACAATGAGCAGTTCTTC. Its protein product is CSASRDRANNEQFF.

This clonotype was seen at least ten times. The genes are TRBV5-1 and TRBJ1-5; D remains unclear. V was trimmed by 0 bases and J by 5 bases, leaving 9 bases between them. Per germline, CDR1 SGHRS and CDR2 YFSETQ. The CDR3 length is 14 residues. The CDR3: CASSLDAGDQPQHF. CDR3 bases: TGCGCCAGCAGCTTGGACGCGGGAGATCAGCCCCAGCATTTT.

This clonotype occurred many times. The genes are TRBV20-1 and TRBJ2-3, with D perhaps given as TRBD1 or TRBD2 (5 bases each). Germline V gene sequence: CDR1 DFQATT, CDR2 SNEGSKA (reference sequence). The CDR3 runs 13 residues. V was shortened by 4 bases and J by 6 bases, with 14 bases between the two germline ends. In DNA form, the CDR3 reads TGCAGTGCTACCGACTCCTGGGGGGATACGCAGTATTTT. Its protein product is CSATDSWGDTQYF.

This clonotype was detected many times. The genes are TRBV20-1 and TRBJ1-5; 8 nucleotides agree with TRBD1. The CDR3 extends over 15 amino acids. V gave up 0 bases and J gave up 3 bases; unmatched junction bases: 4. Germline V gene lookup returns CDR1 DFQATT and CDR2 SNEGSKA (reference sequence). CDR3 nucleotides: TGCAGTGCTAGAGATCAGGGGGCCGCCAATCAGCCCCAGCATTTT. It translates to CSARDQGAANQPQHF.

This clonotype was counted many times. The V call is TRBV3-1, the J call TRBJ2-5, with D possibly TRBD1 on 6 matching bases. Germline lookup yields CDR1 LGHDT and CDR2 YNNKEL (reference sequence). V was trimmed by 4 bases and J by 7 bases, leaving 10 bases between them. CDR3 size: 12 residues. CDR3 sequence reads: CASSPQGRTQYF. The CDR3 DNA sequence: TGTGCCAGCAGCCCCCAGGGGCGGACCCAGTACTTC.